This T cell receptor beta chain was found in a study of cytomegalovirus exposure and HLA in healthy donors (TCRdb year 2017). With regard to the full study: A later analysis indicated that the roughly 130 validation repertoires were generated on the platform also employed for the approximately 670 repertoires of the first cohort. The study was designed to test whether signatures of past pathogen exposure could be identified by cataloging public T cell receptors. A separate validation cohort of over a hundred different subjects was used in addition to the approximately 670-subject first cohort. To predict cytomegalovirus infection status, the study brought together high-throughput TCR immunosequencing, statistical association of individual TCRs with disease status, and machine learning. The research as a whole found: The authors suggested that the approach could potentially be extended to other disease states and immunological phenotypes. Three of the identified cytomegalovirus-associated TCR beta chains were confirmed in vitro to be specific for cytomegalovirus antigens. Of the cluster scores, about 94% were above 0 in a later analysis, which found that TCRs clustered in the first cohort also tended to co-occur in the 95 to 150 validation repertoires. In the study, some 160 TCR beta chains were listed as associated with cytomegalovirus. Most TCR sequences were seen in very few donors, while some public TCRs were found in many individuals. A later analysis lacked HLA typing for the validation cohort, so it scored co-occurrence in that cohort across all 110 or so repertoires. The classifier was reported to diagnose cytomegalovirus status with high specificity and sensitivity in both the original cohort and the validation cohort.

This clone was counted only a few times. The antigen it binds to is not known. Base-call qualities are not available, and no considerably larger clone is one nucleotide away. The library came from the immunoSEQ multiplex PCR assay. The original methods were these. A statistical classification framework was built to diagnose cytomegalovirus status from the catalog of TCR beta chain sequences. Entries here come from immuneACCESS through TCRdb and include only in-frame sequences with V and J called. Some clones fail to appear in such tables; in the studies checked, an unresolved V gene covers under half of the shortfall, and the cause of the remainder is unknown. From that table come the V and J calls and clone size; the DNA was used to work out D and trimming. This sample holds roughly 100,000 clones; around 89% were observed only once. About 1.8% of the sample comes from the top ten. V is trimmed back by 7 bases and J by 7 bases, and the junction contains 4 bases that no gene match accounts for. Including cysteine and phenylalanine, the CDR3 has 15 amino acids. This entry keeps only the CDR3 DNA: 45 bases, framed from base 1. The germline V gene (reference sequence) gives CDR1 as SEHNR and CDR2 as FQNEAQ.

The donors were included in the validation cohort of 120 subjects, a group kept apart from the roughly 670-subject first cohort. The receptor's source is a woman aged 18-30 years in good health and CMV-seropositive. The rearranged segments are TRBV7-9 and TRBJ2-1; TRBD2 matches 16 bases in the middle. Sequenced sample: PBMCs. The DNA reads as follows: TGTGCCAGCACCTTGGGACTAGCGGGGGGGAATGAGCAGTTCTTC. This gives the protein CASTLGLAGGNEQFF.